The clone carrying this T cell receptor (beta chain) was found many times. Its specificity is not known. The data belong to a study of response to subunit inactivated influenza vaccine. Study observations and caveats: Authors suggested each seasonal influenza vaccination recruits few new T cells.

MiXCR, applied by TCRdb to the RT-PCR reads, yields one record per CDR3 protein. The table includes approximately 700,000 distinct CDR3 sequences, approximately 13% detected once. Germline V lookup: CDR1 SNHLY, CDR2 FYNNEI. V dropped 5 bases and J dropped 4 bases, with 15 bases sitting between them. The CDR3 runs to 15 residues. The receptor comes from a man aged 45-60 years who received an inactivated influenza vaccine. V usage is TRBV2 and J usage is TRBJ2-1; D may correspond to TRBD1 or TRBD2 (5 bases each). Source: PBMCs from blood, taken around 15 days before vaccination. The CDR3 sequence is CASSPHGTSYNEQFF. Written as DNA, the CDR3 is TGTGCCAGCAGTCCTCACGGGACGTCATACAATGAGCAGTTCTTC.